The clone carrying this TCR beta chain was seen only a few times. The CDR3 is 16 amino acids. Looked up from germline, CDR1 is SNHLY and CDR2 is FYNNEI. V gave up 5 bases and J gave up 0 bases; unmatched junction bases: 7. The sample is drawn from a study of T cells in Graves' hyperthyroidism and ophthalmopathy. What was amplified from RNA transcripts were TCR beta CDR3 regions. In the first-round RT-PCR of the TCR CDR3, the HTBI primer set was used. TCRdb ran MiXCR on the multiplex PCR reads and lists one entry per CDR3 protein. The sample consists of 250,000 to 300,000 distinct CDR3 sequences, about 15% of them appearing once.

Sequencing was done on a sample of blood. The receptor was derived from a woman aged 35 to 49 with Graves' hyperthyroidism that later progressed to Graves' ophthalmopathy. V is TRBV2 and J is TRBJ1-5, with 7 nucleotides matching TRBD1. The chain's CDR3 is CASSTQGVDSNQPQHF. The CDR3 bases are TGTGCCAGCAGTACCCAGGGGGTAGATAGCAATCAGCCCCAGCATTTT.